This T cell receptor (beta chain) was captured by sequencing in a study of neurological immune-mediated disorders. Overall study findings and caveats: Levels of TCR clonal expansion peaked in HTLV-1-associated myelopathy and reached their lowest in multiple sclerosis, under those of healthy controls.

Looked up from germline, CDR1 is SGHTA and CDR2 is FQGNSA. This CDR3 contains 15 residues. Concerning this clonotype: Its specificity is unknown. The germline gene is not matched at one end of the junction; a read error may be the cause.

From the 5' RACE reads, TCRdb called clonotypes with MiXCR, one entry per CDR3 protein. The sample shows tens of thousands of distinct CDR3 sequences, 12% to 15% of them seen only once. This TCR was sampled from a woman in her forties or fifties in good health. This chain joins TRBV7-2 and TRBJ1-6; the D gene is possibly TRBD1 (6 bases). Sequenced input: PBMCs. The CDR3 DNA reads TGTGCCAGCAGCCCCCCGGCGGGGGCGTATTCACCCCTCAACTTT. Translated, it gives CASSPPAGAYSPLNF.